This T cell receptor beta chain was captured by sequencing in a study of response to subunit inactivated influenza vaccine. This CDR3 has 13 amino acids. Looked up from germline, CDR1 is SQVTM and CDR2 is ANQGSEA. V trimming: 4 bases; J trimming: 9 bases; junction bases outside the gene matches: 7. Each CDR3 protein gets one entry after TCRdb re-called the RT-PCR reads with MiXCR. The table has fewer than 800,000 distinct CDR3 sequences, less than 20% seen once. The chain carries TRBV29-1 and TRBJ2-1; TRBD2 aligns across 9 bases. The TCR originated in a man aged 50 to 60 who received an inactivated influenza vaccine. Sequenced here: PBMCs from blood, sampled about 12 days after vaccination. Here the CDR3 reads CSVGSLAGVEQFF. In DNA form, the CDR3 reads TGCAGCGTTGGTTCGTTAGCGGGAGTTGAGCAGTTCTTC.